Below are 27 T cell receptor beta chains sequenced from a single sample in a study of blood T cells in healthy people across ages. The second PCR ran about 6 to 11 cycles with a sample-barcoded 5' primer and J-beta primers. TCRdb re-analysed the 5' RACE reads in MiXCR, keeping a single row per CDR3 protein. The data contain 800,000 or so distinct CDR3 sequences, more than 20% of them singletons. In addition, the sample was reused for a study of T cells of mothers and their children.

The sequenced sample was blood. These receptors were obtained from a boy younger than 18 in good health.

This chain connects TRBV28 to TRBJ1-5; D is undetermined. CDR1 is MDHEN, CDR2 SYDVKM, per germline. The CDR3 covers 12 residues. Deletions cut 7 bases from V and 9 bases from J, with 13 bases between. Here the CDR3 reads CASTDPSGPQHF. Here the CDR3 DNA reads TGTGCCAGCACCGACCCGAGCGGGCCCCAGCATTTT.

In this sample, this clonotype turned up a few times. This chain connects TRBV5-5 to TRBJ1-4; the D gene is possibly TRBD1 (5 bases). The CDR3 sequence is 13 residues long. Germline V lookup: CDR1 SGHKS, CDR2 YYEKEE (reference sequence). Between the trimmed V and J ends, which lost 4 bases and 4 bases, there was a span of 8 bases. CDR3 sequence reads: CASSAGLNEKLFF. DNA of the CDR3: TGTGCCAGCAGCGCAGGGCTTAATGAAAAACTGTTTTTT.

The J gene is TRBJ1-2, the V gene TRBV3-1, with no clear D. CDR3 size: 15 residues. Between the trimmed V and J ends, which lost 3 bases and 8 bases, there was a span of 19 bases. CDR1 is LGHDT, CDR2 YNNKEL, per germline (reference sequence). The CDR3 nucleotides read TGTGCCAGCAGCCACGACGGGAGTCGAGGTGGGGGCTACACCTTC. This codes for CASSHDGSRGGGYTF.

This clonotype was detected only a few times. Mismatch with germline at one junction end may stem from a read error. The rearrangement links TRBV20-1 to TRBJ1-1, with D unresolved. Germline V gene data show CDR1 as DFQATT and CDR2 as SNEGSKA (reference sequence). This CDR3 has 14 amino acids. CDR3 coding DNA: TGCAGTGTCATCTCGACGGCCGGTAGAACTGAAGTTTTCTTT. Protein product: CSVISTAGRTEVFF.

V and J are TRBV7-2 and TRBJ2-2; D ambiguous. Germline V gene data show CDR1 as SGHTA and CDR2 as FQGNSA. Trimming pared 3 bases from V and 6 bases from J, leaving 11 bases between. This CDR3 is built from 14 residues. CDR3 protein: CASSFMPSSGELFF. CDR3 nucleotides: TGTGCCAGCAGCTTCATGCCTTCCTCCGGGGAGCTGTTTTTT.

The chain carries TRBV6-2 or TRBV6-3 and TRBJ1-1, with D possibly being TRBD1 (6 bases). The CDR3 covers 13 residues. Germline CDR1 reads MNHEY; CDR2 reads SVGEGT. The germline V and J ends were trimmed by 2 bases and 6 bases, with 10 bases remaining between them. The CDR3 region has the DNA TGTGCCAGCAGTTACGGGGGCATGCCTGAAGCTTTCTTT. Amino acid sequence: CASSYGGMPEAFF.

V gene TRBV5-1 combines with J gene TRBJ2-7; TRBD2 matches 7 bases. Germline lookup yields CDR1 SGHRS and CDR2 YFSETQ. Trimming cost V 9 bases and J 3 bases; bases outside gene matches: 12. CDR3 size: 14 residues. CDR3 in DNA: TGCGCCACCGAGAGCGGGGTAAAGTTCTACGAGCAGTACTTC. The encoded protein is CATESGVKFYEQYF.

This clonotype was counted between two and nine times. This chain's CDR3 is CASSPSGDIPSYEQYF. The CDR3 DNA sequence: TGTGCCAGCAGCCCCTCCGGGGACATTCCTTCCTACGAGCAGTACTTC. J is TRBJ2-7 and V is TRBV28, with D possibly being TRBD1 (6 bases). Germline CDR1 reads MDHEN; CDR2 reads SYDVKM. CDR3 length: 16 residues. V lost 6 bases and J lost 1, with 19 bases in between.

This clonotype was seen more than once but under ten times. The chain is built from TRBV12-3 or TRBV12-4 and TRBJ2-4; no clear D. Trimming cost V 3 bases and J 3 bases, with 9 bases left between them. The CDR3 spans 14 residues. This CDR3 reads CASSFSTIKNIQYF. CDR3 in DNA: TGTGCCAGCAGTTTTTCGACGATCAAAAACATTCAGTACTTC.

J is TRBJ1-1 and V is TRBV20-1; 12 positions match TRBD1. J lost 3 bases, V lost 0 bases, and 5 bases had no gene match. The germline gives CDR1 DFQATT, CDR2 SNEGSKA (reference sequence). The CDR3 consists of 16 residues. DNA of the CDR3: TGCAGTGCTAGAGACGGGGACAGGGGGCTTTACACTGAAGCTTTCTTT. This gives the protein CSARDGDRGLYTEAFF.

The V gene is TRBV29-1, the J gene TRBJ2-5; TRBD2 aligns across 11 bases. Germline values: CDR1 SQVTM, CDR2 ANQGSEA. V shed 5 bases and J 5 bases; nucleotides not matched to a gene: 7. The CDR3 is 14 residues long. CDR3 residues: CSVPLTSGTETQYF. CDR3 in DNA: TGCAGCGTTCCGTTGACTAGCGGGACGGAGACCCAGTACTTC. Full variable domain (rest looked up from reference TRBV29-1 and TRBJ2-5): SAVISQKPSRDICQRGTSLTIQCQVDSQVTMMFWYRQQPGQSLTLIATANQGSEATYESGFVIDKFPISRPNLTFSTLTVSNMSPEDSSIYLCSVPLTSGTETQYFGPGTRLLVL.

Only a few counts were recorded for this clonotype. The chain employs TRBV20-1 and TRBJ2-7, with a possible D match to TRBD2 (6 bases). Germline V lookup: CDR1 DFQATT, CDR2 SNEGSKA (reference sequence). The length of the CDR3 is 14 residues. Trimming took 1 base from V and 7 from J, leaving 17 bases between them. CDR3 nucleotides: TGCAGTGCTAGAGTTGAGGAGGGGCGGCGGGAGCAGTACTTC. This codes for CSARVEEGRREQYF.

The chain employs TRBV29-1 and TRBJ2-1, with D perhaps TRBD2 (5 bases). CDR1 SQVTM and CDR2 ANQGSEA come from the germline V gene. The germline V and J ends were trimmed by 6 bases and 7 bases, with 13 bases remaining between them. The CDR3 runs to 12 residues. The chain's CDR3 is CSVRSSGNEQFF. The DNA of the CDR3 is TGCAGCGTCCGTTCCAGCGGTAATGAGCAGTTCTTC.

The rearrangement links TRBV5-7 to TRBJ2-1, with D possibly matching TRBD2 (5 bases). TRBV5-7 is an ORF, with its function uncertain. The CDR3 length is 14 residues. V was cut by 1 base and J by 6 bases, with 11 bases left in between. The CDR3 coding sequence is TGTGCCAGCAGCTTGAAACTAGTGGGCAATGAGCAGTTCTTC. Protein sequence: CASSLKLVGNEQFF.

This clonotype is a singleton in its sample. The chain recombines TRBV7-2 with TRBJ2-3, with no clear D. CDR1 SGHTA and CDR2 FQGNSA come from the germline V gene. V was shortened by 2 bases and J by 3 bases, with 12 bases between the two germline ends. There are 15 residues in the CDR3. In nucleotides, the CDR3 is TGTGCCAGCAGCTTAATTCCCTCAGCTACAGATACGCAGTATTTT. Translating gives CASSLIPSATDTQYF.

This clonotype was counted a few times. The rearrangement uses TRBV7-2 and TRBJ2-5; D possibly corresponds to TRBD2 (6 bases). The J call may be faulty, since TRBJ2-1 better matches the DNA end. Germline V gives CDR1 SGHTA, CDR2 FQGNSA. The CDR3 contains 15 residues. The CDR3 region is CASSSGGNTYNEQFF. As DNA, the CDR3 is TGTGCCAGCAGCTCAGGAGGGAATACCTACAATGAGCAGTTCTTC.

A few counts support this clonotype. An end of the junction differs from the germline gene, which may be a read error. The chain is built from TRBV4-1 and TRBJ2-3; D not resolved. Germline lookup yields CDR1 MGHRA and CDR2 YSYEKL. The CDR3 extends over 12 amino acids. This CDR3 is CASSQPTDTQYF. DNA for the CDR3: TGTGCCAGCAGCCAACCGACAGATACGCAGTATTTT.

In its sample, this clonotype was seen once. This chain joins TRBV12-3 or TRBV12-4 and TRBJ1-5, with D possibly TRBD1 on 5 matching bases. Trimming removed 5 bases from V and 0 bases from J, with 14 bases in between. The CDR3 totals 16 residues. CDR3 residues: CASSPPGTYSNQPQHF. DNA of the CDR3: TGTGCCAGCAGTCCCCCTGGGACCTATAGCAATCAGCCCCAGCATTTT.

This clonotype was seen a handful of times. V and J are TRBV20-1 and TRBJ1-1, with D tentatively TRBD1 (6 bases). The CDR3 spans 15 residues. In germline, CDR1 is DFQATT, CDR2 SNEGSKA (reference sequence). With 0 bases removed from V and 3 bases from J, the gap between germline ends came to 14 bases. DNA for the CDR3: TGCAGTGCTAGAGATCGAACAGGGTTGGACACTGAAGCTTTCTTT. It translates to CSARDRTGLDTEAFF.

J is TRBJ2-7 and V is TRBV29-1; possible D gene TRBD2, 5 bases. Looked up from germline, CDR1 is SQVTM and CDR2 is ANQGSEA. The CDR3 length is 12 residues. V lost 5 bases and J lost 4, with 12 bases in between. CDR3 bases: TGCAGCGTTACAGCGACGGGGTACGAGCAGTACTTC. Protein: CSVTATGYEQYF.

The V call is TRBV11-2, the J call TRBJ2-2; D unclear. CDR1 SGHAT and CDR2 FQNNGV come from the germline V gene. Trimming shortened V by 0 bases and J by 4 bases, and 12 bases separated the two germline ends. This CDR3 has 16 amino acids. For the CDR3, the DNA is TGTGCCAGCAGCTTAGATCAGCAAATGGCCACCGGGGAGCTGTTTTTT. It codes for CASSLDQQMATGELFF.

The chain employs TRBV20-1 and TRBJ1-5; 7 nucleotides agree with TRBD1. V was clipped by 5 bases and J by 6 bases; unmatched bases: 13. The CDR3 contains 15 residues. In germline, CDR1 is DFQATT, CDR2 SNEGSKA (reference sequence). The CDR3 protein is CSASTLGTEIQPQHF. The DNA of the CDR3 is TGCAGTGCTTCAACCCTAGGGACAGAAATTCAGCCCCAGCATTTT.

This clonotype was seen only a few times. The genes are TRBV7-9 and TRBJ2-5; 12 nucleotides align to TRBD2. The J call could be wrong; TRBJ2-1 is a better fit for the DNA end. The CDR3 contains 15 residues. The germline V gene has CDR1 SEHNR and CDR2 FQNEAQ (reference sequence). CDR3 in DNA: TGTGCCAGCAGCCGACTAGCGGGAGTCCCCCCTGAGCAGTTCTTC. Protein: CASSRLAGVPPEQFF.

The chain carries TRBV2 and TRBJ2-3; D could derive from TRBD1 or TRBD2 (6 bases each). This CDR3 region has 16 residues. CDR1 and CDR2 from the germline V gene are SNHLY and FYNNEI. Trimming left V 2 bases short and J 4 bases short, with 16 bases between. CDR3 residues: CASSESRGTIPDTQYF. The CDR3 region has the DNA TGTGCCAGCAGTGAAAGCCGGGGGACAATCCCAGATACGCAGTATTTT.

The V and J genes are TRBV6-5 and TRBJ1-6; 9 bases agree with TRBD1. Trimming at V came to 4 bases and at J to 12 bases, leaving 10 bases not matched to a gene. Germline V CDR1 and CDR2: MNHEY, SVGAGI. This CDR3 has 15 amino acids. In DNA, the CDR3 is TGTGCCAGCAGTTCCAGGGGGGGACAGGGAATACCCCTCCACTTT. Amino acids: CASSSRGGQGIPLHF.

This clonotype was recorded a few times. The gene calls are TRBV10-3 and TRBJ1-3; no definite D call. The V and J ends lost 0 bases and 0 bases respectively, with 9 bases between them. Germline lookup yields CDR1 ENHRY and CDR2 SYGVKD. The CDR3 extends over 16 amino acids. CDR3 in amino acids: CAISESPQISGNTIYF. The CDR3 nucleotides are TGTGCCATCAGTGAGTCGCCGCAAATCTCTGGAAACACCATATATTTT.

The chain has TRBV5-1 and TRBJ1-3, with TRBD1 identical over 7 bases. V trimming: 4 bases; J trimming: 4 bases; junction bases outside the gene matches: 11. The CDR3 sequence is 16 residues long. Germline CDR1 SGHRS, CDR2 YFSETQ. The CDR3 region has the DNA TGCGCCAGCAGCGCTACAGGGGCATCTACCGGAAACACCATATATTTT. Its protein product is CASSATGASTGNTIYF.